The clone carrying this T cell receptor beta chain was observed a handful of times. The CDR3 runs to 15 residues. CDR1 and CDR2 (germline): SEHNR, FQNEAQ (reference sequence). V lost 2 bases and J lost 5, with 15 bases in between. Each CDR3 protein gets one entry after TCRdb re-called the RT-PCR reads with MiXCR. Among fewer than 800,000 distinct CDR3 sequences listed, around 14% were seen once. This chain links TRBV7-9 with TRBJ2-5; maybe TRBD2 (5 bases). The clonotype was recovered from a female donor in good health, serving as a healthy control. What was sequenced was memory CD4+ T cells from blood. The CDR3 coding sequence is TGTGCCAGCAGCTTAATTGGCGAAGGAGGTGAGACCCAGTACTTC. It specifies CASSLIGEGGETQYF.